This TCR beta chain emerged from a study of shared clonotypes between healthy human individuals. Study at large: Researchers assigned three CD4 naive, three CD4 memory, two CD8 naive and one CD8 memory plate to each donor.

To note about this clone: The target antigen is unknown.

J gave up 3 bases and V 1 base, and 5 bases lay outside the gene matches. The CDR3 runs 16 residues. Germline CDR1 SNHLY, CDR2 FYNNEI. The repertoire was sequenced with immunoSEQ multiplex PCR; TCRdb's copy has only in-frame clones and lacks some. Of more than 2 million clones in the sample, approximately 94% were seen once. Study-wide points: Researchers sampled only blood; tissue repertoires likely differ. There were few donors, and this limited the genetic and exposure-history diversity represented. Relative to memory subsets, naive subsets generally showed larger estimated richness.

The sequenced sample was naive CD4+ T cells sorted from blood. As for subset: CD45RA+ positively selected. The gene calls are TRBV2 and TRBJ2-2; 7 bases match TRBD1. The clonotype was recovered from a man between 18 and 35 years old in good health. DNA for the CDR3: TGTGCCAGCAGTGAAGGCGCGGACAGGTACACCGGGGAGCTGTTTTTT. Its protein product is CASSEGADRYTGELFF.